This TCR beta chain was obtained from a study of blood T cell repertoires in COVID-19 (dated by TCRdb to about 2020). Describing the broader study: Collaborator samples came from the United States, Italy and Spain and covered acute and convalescent phases of COVID-19. The material from the prospective study consisted of cDNA or gDNA derived from T cells, B-cell-depleted T cells, or PBMCs. Subjects who had been exposed to COVID-19, were actively infected with it, or had recovered from it provided the deeply sampled blood TCRbeta repertoires that made up the dataset. The repertoires were made available in a free public database intended to serve as a resource for research on the immune response to SARS-CoV-2. The samples were drawn from the first 160 participants of the ongoing ImmuneRACE study and from 1,254 subjects provided by 6 global collaborators. Sample metadata almost always included a de-identified subject ID, COVID-19 status, age in years and sex. HLA class I and class II types, where available, came from metadata supplied by the sample provider rather than from assay-based typing.

TCRbeta CDR3 regions were amplified from genomic DNA by means of the immunoSEQ Assay, a bias-controlled multiplex PCR. Under the source paper's analysis protocol: Within the assay, amplification of reference gene primers was used to estimate how many nucleated cells each sample contained. To quantify the absolute abundance of each unique TCRbeta CDR3 rearrangement, sequence reads were collapsed and filtered. For each sample, productive Simpson clonality was calculated as the square root of Simpson's diversity index over productive rearrangements. TCRdb stores this immuneACCESS table with in-frame sequences only. Part of the clones is absent; in the studies checked, under half of the shortfall reflects unresolved V genes, and no reason is known for the rest. V, J and clone size were drawn from that table, and D and trimming were deduced from the DNA. Across this sample there are around 250,000 clones, with about four fifths seen only once. 1.5% to 2% of the sample belongs to the ten largest clones.

A second Seattle source provided samples from volunteer blood donors who had recovered from COVID-19. Whole blood was collected in K2EDTA tubes by collaborating institutions according to the institutions' own protocols. For TCRbeta analysis, collaborators shipped samples as frozen whole blood, isolated PBMCs, or DNA extracted from either of those sample types. Points the paper makes about the study in general: The quantity of clinical and demographic metadata differed by source and by participant and was supplied without curation.

Note on this clone: It has no known antigen specificity. Nothing much larger sits one base from this clone, and base qualities are not available.

Trimming takes 3 bases off V and 3 bases off J; junction bases not matched to a gene: 8. CDR1 and CDR2 are read off the germline V gene as KGHSH and LQKENI. There are 16 amino acids in the CDR3, from cysteine to phenylalanine inclusive. Just the 48-base CDR3 DNA is kept, in frame starting at base 1. The sample comprised peripheral blood. The TCR originated in a man in his thirties or forties who had recovered from COVID-19. The chain links TRBV18 with TRBJ1-5; TRBD1 matches 7 bases in the middle. The encoded CDR3 is CASSPTRGSYNQPQHF. The nucleotide sequence reads as follows: TGTGCCAGCTCACCGACCAGGGGGAGTTACAATCAGCCCCAGCATTTT. Here the CDR3 is joined to the reference TRBV18 and TRBJ1-5 genes, and the full variable domain is: NAGVMQNPRHLVRRRGQEARLRCSPMKGHSHVYWYRQLPEEGLKFMVYLQKENIIDESGMPKERFSAEFPKEGPSILRIQQVVRGDSAAYFCASSPTRGSYNQPQHFGDGTRLSIL.